These T cell receptor beta chains were read from a single sample in a study of blood T cell repertoires in COVID-19. Repertoires were generated with immunoSEQ multiplex PCR, while TCRdb's copy carries only in-frame clones and drops some. The table lists 300,000 or so clones, more than 75% of them singletons. Sequenced input: peripheral blood. The source of these receptors is a man in his 70s with acute or convalescent COVID-19. CDR3s include the opening cysteine and the closing phenylalanine or tryptophan. The order of the fields is D gene, clone size, V gene, J gene, CDR3 DNA, CDR3 protein. The D gene is left open where the match is weak. The size field is filled for only some rows; it gives once, few, many or a size class.

>.|.|TRBV5-4|TRBJ1-3
TGTGCCAGCAGCTTGCAGGGCCCCTCTGGAAACACCATATATTTT
CASSLQGPSGNTIYF
>TRBD1|few|TRBV6-1|TRBJ1-1
TGTGCCAGCAGTGAAAAAGGGACAGGGAAGGTGATCGGGGACACTGAAGCTTTCTTT
CASSEKGTGKVIGDTEAFF
>TRBD1|.|TRBV9|TRBJ1-2
TGTGCCAGCAGCCCCCGGACAGGGTTTTTTGACGGCTACACCTTC
CASSPRTGFFDGYTF
>.|.|TRBV7-2|TRBJ1-4
TGTGCCAGCAGCTTAGTCGGGGGAACTAATGAAAAACTGTTTTTT
CASSLVGGTNEKLFF
>TRBD1|.|TRBV10-2|TRBJ2-5
TGCGCCAGCAGTGAGGCCAGGGGGCGAGAAAAAGAGACCCAGTACTTC
CASSEARGREKETQYF
>TRBD1|few|TRBV19|TRBJ2-1
TGTGCCAGTACGCAAACAGGGGGCGCTGACAATGAGCAGTTCTTC
CASTQTGGADNEQFF
>TRBD2|.|TRBV7-2|TRBJ2-3
TGTGCCAGCAGCCCAACCACTAGCGGGAGCGTGGATACGCAGTATTTT
CASSPTTSGSVDTQYF
>TRBD2|.|TRBV10-3|TRBJ2-1
TGTGCCATCAGAACTAGCGGGAGCAATGAGCAGTTCTTC
CAIRTSGSNEQFF
>.|.|TRBV5-6|TRBJ1-6
TGTGCCAGCAGCTTGGAATGGCGCAGGGGCAGATCACCCCTCCACTTT
CASSLEWRRGRSPLHF
>TRBD2|once|TRBV4-1|TRBJ2-5
TGCGCCAGCAGCCAAGATCCCGAGCGGGGGCTGGGGGAGACCCAGTACTTC
CASSQDPERGLGETQYF
>.|.|TRBV5-1|TRBJ1-1
TGCGCCAGCAGCTTGGAGGTCGCAGGGGAAGCTTTCTTT
CASSLEVAGEAFF
>TRBD1|.|TRBV5-1|TRBJ2-2
TGCGCCAGCAGCTTGGGAGCAGGGGGCGAGGGGACCGGGGAGCTGTTTTTT
CASSLGAGGEGTGELFF
>.|.|TRBV27|TRBJ2-1
TGTGCCAGCAGTTTAGGGGGGAGAGTCTCCTACAATGAGCAGTTCTTC
CASSLGGRVSYNEQFF
>.|.|TRBV4-2|TRBJ2-2
TGTGCCAGCAGCCAAAGGTTCGAGGGTGGCACCGGGGAGCTGTTTTTT
CASSQRFEGGTGELFF
>TRBD1|.|TRBV18|TRBJ2-3
TGTGCCAGTTCAGGGAACAGGGGCAGCACAGATACGCAGTATTTT
CASSGNRGSTDTQYF
>.|.|TRBV28|TRBJ1-2
TGTGCCAGCAGTATCTCGGATTGGGACAAATCACAGGGCTACACCTTC
CASSISDWDKSQGYTF
>.|once|TRBV4-3|TRBJ1-1
TGCGCCAGCAGCCAAGATTGGGGACATTACACTGAAGCTTTCTTT
CASSQDWGHYTEAFF
>TRBD1|.|TRBV9|TRBJ2-2
TGTGCCAGCAGCGTAGAGCCAGGGGGCACCGGGGAGCTGTTTTTT
CASSVEPGGTGELFF
>.|.|TRBV5-1|TRBJ1-6
TGCGCCAGCAGCTTCCGGGACACCAGCTCCTATAATTCACCCCTCCACTTT
CASSFRDTSSYNSPLHF
>.|few|TRBV28|TRBJ2-1
TGTGCCTCCTGCGGGCTAGCGTCCTACAATGAGCAGTTCTTC
CASCGLASYNEQFF
>.|.|TRBV6-6|TRBJ1-4
TGTGCCAGCATGCCGTCGGGAAATGAAAAACTGTTTTTT
CASMPSGNEKLFF
>.|.|TRBV6-5|TRBJ1-2
TGTGCCAGCAGCGGAGGTGAAAACTATGGCTACACCTTC
CASSGGENYGYTF
>TRBD1|.|TRBV13|TRBJ1-2
TGTGCCAGCAGCTTAGACAGGGGAGACTATGGCTACACCTTC
CASSLDRGDYGYTF
>.|.|TRBV4-2|TRBJ1-6
TGTGCCAGCAGCCAAGAGGTTTGGGGGGGAAGGTCACCCCTCCACTTT
CASSQEVWGGRSPLHF
>TRBD1|.|TRBV7-2|TRBJ2-5
TGTGCCAGCAGCCCGGCTCACGGGACAGGGGGCGCGAAGAGAGAGACCCAGTACTTC
CASSPAHGTGGAKRETQYF
>TRBD2|once|TRBV11-2|TRBJ2-2
TGTGCCAGCAGCTCAACAAGAACTAGCGGAGGCGGGGAGCTGTTTTTT
CASSSTRTSGGGELFF
>.|.|TRBV27|TRBJ2-7
TGTGCCAGCAGTTTATCGATGACGGGGACTTTCTCCTACGAGCAGTACTTC
CASSLSMTGTFSYEQYF
>TRBD1|.|TRBV5-8|TRBJ1-2
TGTGCCAGCAGCTTGGGGGGACAGGGAACGTATGGCTACACCTTC
CASSLGGQGTYGYTF